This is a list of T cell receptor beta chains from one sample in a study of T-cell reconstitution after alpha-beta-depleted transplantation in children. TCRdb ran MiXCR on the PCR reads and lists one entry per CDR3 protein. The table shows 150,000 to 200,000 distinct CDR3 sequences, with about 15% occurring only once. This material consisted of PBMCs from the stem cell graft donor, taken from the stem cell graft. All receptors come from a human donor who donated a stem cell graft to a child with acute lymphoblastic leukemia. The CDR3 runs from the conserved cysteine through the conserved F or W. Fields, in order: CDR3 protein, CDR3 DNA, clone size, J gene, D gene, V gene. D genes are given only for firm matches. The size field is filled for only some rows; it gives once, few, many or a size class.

CDR3aa: CASSLSPLPFKNLAKNIQYF; CDR3nt: TGTGCCAGCAGTTTGTCCCCGCTTCCGTTTAAGAATCTAGCCAAAAACATTCAGTACTTC; abundance: few; j_gene: TRBJ2-4; d_gene: NA; v_gene: TRBV12-3/TRBV12-4
CDR3aa: CASSPGPNRVEQFF; CDR3nt: TGTGCCAGCAGCCCCGGTCCCAATCGCGTTGAGCAGTTCTTC; abundance: many; j_gene: TRBJ2-1; d_gene: NA; v_gene: TRBV27
CDR3aa: CASSEGETGNTIYF; CDR3nt: TGTGCCAGCAGTGAAGGGGAGACTGGAAACACCATATATTTT; abundance: many; j_gene: TRBJ1-3; d_gene: NA; v_gene: TRBV25-1
CDR3aa: CASSYGLETQYF; CDR3nt: TGTGCCAGCAGTTACGGTCTTGAGACCCAGTACTTC; abundance: many; j_gene: TRBJ2-5; d_gene: NA; v_gene: TRBV6-6
CDR3aa: CASSIGLQPQHF; CDR3nt: TGTGCCAGTAGTATTGGTCTTCAGCCCCAGCATTTT; abundance: NA; j_gene: TRBJ1-5; d_gene: NA; v_gene: TRBV19
CDR3aa: CASSEYGRGTGGHGYTF; CDR3nt: TGTGCCAGCAGTGAATACGGCAGAGGGACAGGGGGCCATGGCTACACCTTC; abundance: few; j_gene: TRBJ1-2; d_gene: TRBD1; v_gene: TRBV25-1
CDR3aa: CSASSGRDGYTF; CDR3nt: TGCAGCGCCTCCTCAGGCCGGGATGGCTACACCTTC; abundance: NA; j_gene: TRBJ1-2; d_gene: NA; v_gene: TRBV29-1
CDR3aa: CASNFALERTEQYF; CDR3nt: TGTGCCAGCAATTTCGCGTTAGAAAGAACCGAGCAGTACTTC; abundance: NA; j_gene: TRBJ2-7; d_gene: NA; v_gene: TRBV12-3/TRBV12-4
CDR3aa: CASSKVRDEQFF; CDR3nt: TGTGCCAGCAGCAAAGTCCGGGATGAGCAGTTCTTC; abundance: once; j_gene: TRBJ2-1; d_gene: NA; v_gene: TRBV21-1
CDR3aa: CASSPTSGRQDTQYF; CDR3nt: TGTGCCAGCAGCCCGACTAGCGGGAGACAAGATACGCAGTATTTT; abundance: many; j_gene: TRBJ2-3; d_gene: TRBD2; v_gene: TRBV7-9
CDR3aa: CATCSSETQYF; CDR3nt: TGTGCCACATGCTCAAGCGAGACCCAGTACTTC; abundance: many; j_gene: TRBJ2-5; d_gene: NA; v_gene: TRBV10-3